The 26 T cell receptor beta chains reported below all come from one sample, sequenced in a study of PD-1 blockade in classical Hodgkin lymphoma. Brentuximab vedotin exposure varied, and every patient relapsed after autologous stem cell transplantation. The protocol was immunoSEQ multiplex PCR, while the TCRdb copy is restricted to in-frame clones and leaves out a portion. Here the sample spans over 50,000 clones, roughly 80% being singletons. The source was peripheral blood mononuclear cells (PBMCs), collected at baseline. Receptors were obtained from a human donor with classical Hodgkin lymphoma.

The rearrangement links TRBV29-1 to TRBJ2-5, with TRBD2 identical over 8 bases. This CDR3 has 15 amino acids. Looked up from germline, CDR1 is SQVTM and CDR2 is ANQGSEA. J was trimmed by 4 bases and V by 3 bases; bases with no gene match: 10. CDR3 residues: CSVDGLAPPGETQYF. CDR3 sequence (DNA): TGCAGCGTTGACGGACTAGCTCCTCCGGGAGAGACCCAGTACTTC. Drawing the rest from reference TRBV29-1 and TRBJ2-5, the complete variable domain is SAVISQKPSRDICQRGTSLTIQCQVDSQVTMMFWYRQQPGQSLTLIATANQGSEATYESGFVIDKFPISRPNLTFSTLTVSNMSPEDSSIYLCSVDGLAPPGETQYFGPGTRLLVL.

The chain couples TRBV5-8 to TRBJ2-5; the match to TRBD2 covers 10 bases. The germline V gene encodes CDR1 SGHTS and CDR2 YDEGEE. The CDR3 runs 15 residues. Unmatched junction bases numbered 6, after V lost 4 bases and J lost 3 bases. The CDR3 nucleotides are TGTGCCAGCAGCCCCTACGGACTAGCGGAAGAGACCCAGTACTTC. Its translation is CASSPYGLAEETQYF.

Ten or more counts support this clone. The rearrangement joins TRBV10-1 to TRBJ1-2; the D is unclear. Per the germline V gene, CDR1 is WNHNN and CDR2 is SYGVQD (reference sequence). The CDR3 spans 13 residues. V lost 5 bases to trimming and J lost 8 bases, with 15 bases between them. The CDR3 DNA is TGCGCCAGCAGTCCGCGGCGGGGAGAAGGCTACACCTTC. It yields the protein CASSPRRGEGYTF.

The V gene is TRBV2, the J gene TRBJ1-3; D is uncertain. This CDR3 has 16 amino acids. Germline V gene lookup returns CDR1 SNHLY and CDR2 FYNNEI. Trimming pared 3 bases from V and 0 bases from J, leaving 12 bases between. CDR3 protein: CASSDPTVFSGNTIYF. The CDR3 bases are TGTGCCAGCAGTGACCCTACAGTATTCTCTGGAAACACCATATATTTT.

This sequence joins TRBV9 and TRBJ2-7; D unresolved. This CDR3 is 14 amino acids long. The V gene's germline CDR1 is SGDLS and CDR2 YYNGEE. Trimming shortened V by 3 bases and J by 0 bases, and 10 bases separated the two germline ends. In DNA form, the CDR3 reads TGTGCCAGCAGCGCCCGAGACACCTCCTACGAGCAGTACTTC. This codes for CASSARDTSYEQYF.

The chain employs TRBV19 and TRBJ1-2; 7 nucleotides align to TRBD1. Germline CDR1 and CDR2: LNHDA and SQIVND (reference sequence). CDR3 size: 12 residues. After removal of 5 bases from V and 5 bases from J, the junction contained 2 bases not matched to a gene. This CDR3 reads CASSWDSYGYTF. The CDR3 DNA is TGTGCCAGTAGTTGGGACAGTTATGGCTACACCTTC.

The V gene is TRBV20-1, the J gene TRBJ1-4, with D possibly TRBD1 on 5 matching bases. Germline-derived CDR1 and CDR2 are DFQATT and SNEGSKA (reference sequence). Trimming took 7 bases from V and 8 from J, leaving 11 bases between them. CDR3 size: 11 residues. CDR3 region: CSVRVGEKLFF. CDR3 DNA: TGCAGTGTCAGGGTTGGAGAAAAACTGTTTTTT.

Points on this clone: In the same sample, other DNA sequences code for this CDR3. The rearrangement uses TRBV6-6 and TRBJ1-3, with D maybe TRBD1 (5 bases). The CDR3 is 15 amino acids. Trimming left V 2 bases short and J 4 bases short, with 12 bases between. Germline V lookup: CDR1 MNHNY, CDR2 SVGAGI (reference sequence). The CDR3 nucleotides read TGTGCCAGCAGTTACGGAGGGGAATCCGGAAACACCATATATTTT. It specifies CASSYGGESGNTIYF.

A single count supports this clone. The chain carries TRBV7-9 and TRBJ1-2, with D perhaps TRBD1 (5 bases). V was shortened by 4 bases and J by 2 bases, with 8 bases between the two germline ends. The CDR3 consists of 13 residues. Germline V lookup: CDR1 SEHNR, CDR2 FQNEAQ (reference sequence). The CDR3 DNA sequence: TGTGCCAGCAGCTCGGCAGGGAACTATGGCTACACCTTC. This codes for CASSSAGNYGYTF.

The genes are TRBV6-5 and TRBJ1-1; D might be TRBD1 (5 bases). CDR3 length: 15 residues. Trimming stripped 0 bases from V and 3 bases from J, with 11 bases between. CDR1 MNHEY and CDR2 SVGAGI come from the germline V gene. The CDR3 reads CASSYSPGLDTEAFF. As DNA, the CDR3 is TGTGCCAGCAGTTACTCTCCAGGGCTAGACACTGAAGCTTTCTTT.

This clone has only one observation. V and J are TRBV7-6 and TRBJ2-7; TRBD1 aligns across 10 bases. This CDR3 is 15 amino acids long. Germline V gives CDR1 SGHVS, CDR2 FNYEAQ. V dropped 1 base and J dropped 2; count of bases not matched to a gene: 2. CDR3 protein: CASSLGGTGAYEQYV. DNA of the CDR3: TGTGCCAGCAGCTTAGGAGGGACAGGGGCCTACGAGCAGTACGTC.

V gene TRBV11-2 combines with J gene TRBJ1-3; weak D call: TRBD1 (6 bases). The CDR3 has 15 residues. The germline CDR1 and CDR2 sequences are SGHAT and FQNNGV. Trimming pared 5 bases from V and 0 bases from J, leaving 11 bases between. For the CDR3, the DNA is TGTGCCAGCAGCCCCACAGGGACCTCTGGAAACACCATATATTTT. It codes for CASSPTGTSGNTIYF.

The CDR3 DNA sequence: TGTGCCAGCAGCACCCGAGACACCTTATTATATGGCTACACCTTC. This codes for CASSTRDTLLYGYTF. The V call is TRBV21-1, the J call TRBJ1-2; the D call TRBD1 from the table was never checked on the DNA. TRBV21-1 is described as a pseudogene. The CDR3 contains 15 residues.

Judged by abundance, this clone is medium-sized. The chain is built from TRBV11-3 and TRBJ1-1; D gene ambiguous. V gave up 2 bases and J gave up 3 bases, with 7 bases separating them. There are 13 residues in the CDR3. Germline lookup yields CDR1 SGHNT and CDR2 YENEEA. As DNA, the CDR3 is TGTGCCAGCAGCTTAAGTAGTTACACTGAAGCTTTCTTT. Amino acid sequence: CASSLSSYTEAFF.

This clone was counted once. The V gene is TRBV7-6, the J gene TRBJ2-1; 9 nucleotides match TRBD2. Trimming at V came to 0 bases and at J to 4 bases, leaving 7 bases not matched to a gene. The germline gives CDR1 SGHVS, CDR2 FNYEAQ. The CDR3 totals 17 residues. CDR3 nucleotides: TGTGCCAGCAGCTTAGCGGTAGCGGGAGTGGGTTACAATGAGCAGTTCTTC. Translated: CASSLAVAGVGYNEQFF.

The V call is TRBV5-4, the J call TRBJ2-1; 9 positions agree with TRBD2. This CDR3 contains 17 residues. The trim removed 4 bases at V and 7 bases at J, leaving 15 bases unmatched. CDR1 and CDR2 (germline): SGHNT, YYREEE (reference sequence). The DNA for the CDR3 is TGTGCCAGCAGCCCCGTTCGGGCTAGCGGGAACGAGAATGAGCAGTTCTTC. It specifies CASSPVRASGNENEQFF.

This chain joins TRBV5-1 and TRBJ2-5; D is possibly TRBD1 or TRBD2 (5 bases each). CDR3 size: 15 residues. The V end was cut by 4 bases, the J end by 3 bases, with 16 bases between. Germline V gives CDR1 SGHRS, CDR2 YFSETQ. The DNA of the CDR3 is TGCGCCAGCAGCACGGGCCCTGGGGGAGAAGAGACCCAGTACTTC. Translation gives CASSTGPGGEETQYF.

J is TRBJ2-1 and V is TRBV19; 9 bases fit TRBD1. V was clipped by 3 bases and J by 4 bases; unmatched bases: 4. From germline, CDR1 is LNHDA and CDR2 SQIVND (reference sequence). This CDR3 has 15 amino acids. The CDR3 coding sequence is TGTGCCAGTAGTATGAAGGGACAGGGTTACAATGAGCAGTTCTTC. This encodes CASSMKGQGYNEQFF.

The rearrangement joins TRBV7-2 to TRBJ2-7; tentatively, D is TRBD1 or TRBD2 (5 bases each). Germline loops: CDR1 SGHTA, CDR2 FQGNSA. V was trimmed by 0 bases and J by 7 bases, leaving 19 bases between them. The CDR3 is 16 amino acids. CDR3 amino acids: CASSLAGVVSLGEQYF. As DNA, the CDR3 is TGTGCCAGCAGCTTAGCGGGGGTCGTGTCTTTGGGGGAGCAGTACTTC.

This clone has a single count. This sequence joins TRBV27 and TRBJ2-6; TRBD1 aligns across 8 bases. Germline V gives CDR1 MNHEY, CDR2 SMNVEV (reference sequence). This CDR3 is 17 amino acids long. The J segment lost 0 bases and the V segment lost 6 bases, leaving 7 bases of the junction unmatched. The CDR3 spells CASRLAGGLSGANVLTF. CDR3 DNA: TGTGCCAGCAGGCTGGCAGGGGGCCTCTCTGGGGCCAACGTCCTGACTTTC. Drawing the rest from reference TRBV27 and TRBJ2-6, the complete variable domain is EAQVTQNPRYLITVTGKKLTVTCSQNMNHEYMSWYRQDPGLGLRQIYYSMNVEVTDKGDVPEGYKVSRKEKRNFPLILESPSPNQTSLYFCASRLAGGLSGANVLTFGAGSRLTVL.

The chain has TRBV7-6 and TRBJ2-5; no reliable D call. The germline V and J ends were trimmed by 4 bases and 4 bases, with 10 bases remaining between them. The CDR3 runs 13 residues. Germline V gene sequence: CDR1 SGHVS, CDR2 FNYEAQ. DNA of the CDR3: TGTGCCAGCAGCTCGGGTCGGCTAGAGACCCAGTACTTC. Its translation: CASSSGRLETQYF.

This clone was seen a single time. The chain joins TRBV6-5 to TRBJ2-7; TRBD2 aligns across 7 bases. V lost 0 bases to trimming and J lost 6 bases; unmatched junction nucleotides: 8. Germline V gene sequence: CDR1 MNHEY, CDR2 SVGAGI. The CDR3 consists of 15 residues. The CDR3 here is CASSYSIWTSGEQYF. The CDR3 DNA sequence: TGTGCCAGCAGTTACTCTATTTGGACTAGTGGCGAGCAGTACTTC.

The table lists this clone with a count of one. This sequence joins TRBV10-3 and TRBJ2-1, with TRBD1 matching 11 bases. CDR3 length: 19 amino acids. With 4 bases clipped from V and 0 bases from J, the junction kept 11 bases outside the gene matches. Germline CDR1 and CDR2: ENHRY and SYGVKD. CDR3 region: CAISAGQGASEGSYNEQFF. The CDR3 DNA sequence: TGTGCCATCAGTGCAGGACAGGGGGCGAGTGAGGGCTCCTACAATGAGCAGTTCTTC.

The CDR3 bases are TGTGCCAGCAGCAGTAGCGGGAGTAGGTCCTACGAGCAGTACTTC. This encodes CASSSSGSRSYEQYF. The rearrangement uses TRBV7-8 and TRBJ2-7, with 9 bases that match TRBD2. CDR1 and CDR2 from the germline V gene are SGHVS and FQNEAQ. J was trimmed by 1 base and V by 5 bases; bases with no gene match: 6. This CDR3 comprises 15 residues.

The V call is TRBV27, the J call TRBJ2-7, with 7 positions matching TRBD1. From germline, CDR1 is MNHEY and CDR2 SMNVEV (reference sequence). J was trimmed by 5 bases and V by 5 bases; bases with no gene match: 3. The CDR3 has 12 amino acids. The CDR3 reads CASSPGQDEQYF. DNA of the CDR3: TGTGCCAGCAGTCCAGGACAGGACGAGCAGTACTTC.

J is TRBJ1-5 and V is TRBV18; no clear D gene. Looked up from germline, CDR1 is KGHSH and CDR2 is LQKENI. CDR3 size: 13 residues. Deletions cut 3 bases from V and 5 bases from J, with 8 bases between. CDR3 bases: TGTGCCAGCTCACCCGGTTTTGATCAGCCCCAGCATTTT. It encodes CASSPGFDQPQHF.